The present TCR beta chain was sequenced within a study of technical replicates of blood from several donors. Measured with immunoSEQ multiplex PCR; TCRdb has only the in-frame clones, and not every one. The table shows under 75,000 clones, with about 90% occurring only once. In its sample, this clone was seen many times. The specimen was PBMCs. The source is a human donor in good health. Some clones in this sample may be carry-over from other donors' samples.

CDR3 nucleotides: TGTGCCAGCAGCAAAGAGGCAGGGACACATGGCTACACCTTC. Amino acid sequence: CASSKEAGTHGYTF. The genes are TRBV13 and TRBJ1-2; tentative D call: TRBD1 (6 bases). The CDR3 has 14 residues. Germline assignment: CDR1 PRHDT and CDR2 FYEKMQ (reference sequence). V was clipped by 5 bases and J by 6 bases, with 16 bases between them. Variable domain in full (rest from reference TRBV13 and TRBJ1-2): AAGVIQSPRHLIKEKRETATLKCYPIPRHDTVYWYQQGPGQDPQFLISFYEKMQSDKGSIPDRFSAQQFSDYHSELNMSSLELGDSALYFCASSKEAGTHGYTFGSGTRLTVV.